The clone carrying this T cell receptor (beta chain) came up a few times. The record originates from a study of early T cells in non-severe SARS-CoV-2 infection. Germline V gene lookup returns CDR1 SEHNR and CDR2 FQNEAQ (reference sequence). The V gene end was trimmed by 5 bases and the J gene end by 1 base; junction bases not matched to a gene: 5. There are 16 residues in the CDR3. The TCR library protocol attached unique molecular identifiers to the individual cDNA molecules. TCRdb ran MiXCR on the 5' RACE reads and lists one entry per CDR3 protein. Among 45,000 or so distinct CDR3 sequences listed, approximately 4% were seen once.

This clonotype was obtained from an adult who was a healthcare worker with PCR-confirmed SARS-CoV-2 infection or an uninfected control (not recorded which). The specimen sequenced was whole blood. V and J are TRBV7-9 and TRBJ2-5; 12 bases map to TRBD2. CDR3 loop: CASSPGTSGPQETQYF. The CDR3 DNA reads as TGTGCCAGCAGCCCGGGGACTAGCGGGCCCCAAGAGACCCAGTACTTC.